Listed below are T cell receptor beta chains from one sample, sequenced in a study of T cells in Graves' hyperthyroidism and ophthalmopathy. TCRdb re-called the multiplex PCR reads with MiXCR, one entry per CDR3 protein. The table has 490,000 or so distinct CDR3 sequences, about 16% seen once; the top ten hold 25% to 35%. Sequencing used blood. The source is a woman in her twenties or thirties with Graves' ophthalmopathy. Each CDR3 is given with its conserved first and last residue. A D gene is named only where the DNA matches it firmly. Size is stated for part of the rows, as once, few or many counts, or as a class when the clone is expanded.

size: NA
D: NA
J: TRBJ2-5
V: TRBV24-1
DNA: TGTGCCACCAGTGAAGGCTTCCAAGAGACCCAGTACTTC
CDR3: CATSEGFQETQYF

size: many
D: TRBD2
J: TRBJ2-1
V: TRBV3-1
DNA: TGTGCCAGCAGCCTTAGCGGGAGGGTCAATGAAGGGCAGTTCTTC
CDR3: CASSLSGRVNEGQFF

size: many
D: NA
J: TRBJ2-7
V: TRBV20-1
DNA: TGCAGTGCCCCAGGACTGGACTCCTACGAGCAGTACTTC
CDR3: CSAPGLDSYEQYF

size: NA
D: TRBD1
J: TRBJ1-4
V: TRBV28
DNA: TGTGTCAGCAGTCCTCGGACAGGGGCGGCTGAAAAACTGTTTTTT
CDR3: CVSSPRTGAAEKLFF

size: many
D: TRBD1
J: TRBJ2-5
V: TRBV3-1
DNA: TGTGCCAGCAGCCCCTACGGGGACAGTAATGTGGAGACCCAGTACTTC
CDR3: CASSPYGDSNVETQYF

size: NA
D: NA
J: TRBJ1-2
V: TRBV6-5
DNA: TGTGCCAGCAGTTATGGGAAGGAAGCTAACTATGGCTACACCTTC
CDR3: CASSYGKEANYGYTF

size: NA
D: NA
J: TRBJ2-1
V: TRBV16
DNA: TGTGCCAGCAGCCATAGAGACTCCGACGAGGGCAATGAGCAGTTCTTC
CDR3: CASSHRDSDEGNEQFF

size: few
D: NA
J: TRBJ2-7
V: TRBV5-1
DNA: TGCGCCAGCAGCTTTGGGGGGGCAGGGCCCCACTACGAGCAGTACTTC
CDR3: CASSFGGAGPHYEQYF

size: many
D: NA
J: TRBJ2-7
V: TRBV20-1
DNA: TGCAGTGCTAGAGCATGGGGTTACGACGAGCAGTACTTC
CDR3: CSARAWGYDEQYF

size: many
D: NA
J: TRBJ1-4
V: TRBV12-3/TRBV12-4
DNA: TGTGCCAGCAGTTTGCGGGGGGCTAATGAAAAACTGTTTTTT
CDR3: CASSLRGANEKLFF

size: many
D: NA
J: TRBJ1-2
V: TRBV24-1
DNA: TGTGCCACCAGGGTTACAGCCTATGGCTACACCTTC
CDR3: CATRVTAYGYTF

size: many
D: NA
J: TRBJ2-6
V: TRBV7-2
DNA: TGTGCCAGTCAAACTCTAAGGGCCAACGTCCTGACTTTC
CDR3: CASQTLRANVLTF

size: many
D: NA
J: TRBJ2-5
V: TRBV28
DNA: TGTGCCAGCAGTTCAGGGACCGACACTCCGCAAGAGACCCAGTACTTC
CDR3: CASSSGTDTPQETQYF

size: few
D: TRBD2
J: TRBJ2-1
V: TRBV4-3
DNA: TGCGCCAGCAGCCGACTTAGCGGGGCCTACAATGAGCAGTTCTTC
CDR3: CASSRLSGAYNEQFF